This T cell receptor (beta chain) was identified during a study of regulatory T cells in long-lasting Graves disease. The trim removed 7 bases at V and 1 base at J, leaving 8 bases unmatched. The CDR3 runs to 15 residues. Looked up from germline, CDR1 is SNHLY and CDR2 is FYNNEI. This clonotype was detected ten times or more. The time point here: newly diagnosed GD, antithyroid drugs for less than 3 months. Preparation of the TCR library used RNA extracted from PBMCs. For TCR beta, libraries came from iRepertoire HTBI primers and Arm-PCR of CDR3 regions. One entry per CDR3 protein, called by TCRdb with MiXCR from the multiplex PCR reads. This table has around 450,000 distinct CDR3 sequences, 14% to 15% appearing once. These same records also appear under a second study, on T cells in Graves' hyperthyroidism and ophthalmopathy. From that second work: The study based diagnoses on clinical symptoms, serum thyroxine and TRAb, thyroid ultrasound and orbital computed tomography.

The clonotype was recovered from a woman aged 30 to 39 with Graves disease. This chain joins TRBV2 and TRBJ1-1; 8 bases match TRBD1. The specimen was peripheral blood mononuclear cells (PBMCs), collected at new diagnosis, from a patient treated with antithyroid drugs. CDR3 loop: CASIRDRQSNTEAFF. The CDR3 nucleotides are TGTGCCAGCATCCGGGACAGGCAATCGAACACTGAAGCTTTCTTT.